This T cell receptor beta chain was documented in a study of blood T cell repertoires in COVID-19. Sequencing was performed with immunoSEQ multiplex PCR; in TCRdb, only in-frame clones are kept and a portion is missing. The data show approximately 300,000 clones, with around 90% seen just once and approximately 5% held by the top ten. The receptor was derived from a man aged 55 to 70 who had recovered from COVID-19. Sequencing was carried out using PBMCs or T cells enriched from blood (not recorded which).

CDR3 sequence (DNA): TGTGCCAGCCCGGGACTAGCGGGAGTAGAAGAGACCCAGTACTTC. It translates to CASPGLAGVEETQYF. The genes are TRBV6-4 and TRBJ2-5; TRBD2 matches at 14 bases. The germline V gene has CDR1 MRHNA and CDR2 SNTAGT. Losses at the gene ends were 8 bases for V and 3 bases for J; bases not matched to a gene: 5. CDR3 length: 15 residues.